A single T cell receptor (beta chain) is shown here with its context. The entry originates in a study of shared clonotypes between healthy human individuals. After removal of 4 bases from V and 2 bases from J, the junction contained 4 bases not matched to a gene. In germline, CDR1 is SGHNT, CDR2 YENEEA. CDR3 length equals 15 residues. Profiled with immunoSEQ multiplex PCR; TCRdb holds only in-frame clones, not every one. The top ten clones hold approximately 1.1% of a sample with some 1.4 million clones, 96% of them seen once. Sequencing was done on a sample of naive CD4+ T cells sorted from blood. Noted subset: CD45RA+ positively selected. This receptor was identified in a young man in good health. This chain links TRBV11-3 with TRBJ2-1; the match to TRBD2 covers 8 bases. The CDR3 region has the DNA TGTGCCAGCAGCTGGTCGGGAGGGCCCTACAATGAGCAGTTCTTC. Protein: CASSWSGGPYNEQFF.